These 27 T cell receptor beta chains were all obtained from the same sample, sequenced in a study of cytomegalovirus exposure and HLA in healthy donors. 13 Jbeta primers and 60 Vbeta primers were used for the PCR. Sequencing used immunoSEQ multiplex PCR; TCRdb keeps in-frame clones, though not all of them. Of some 190,000 clones listed, roughly three quarters were seen once; the top ten hold 2% to 2.5%. The sample taken for sequencing was PBMCs. The receptors were gathered from a woman under 40 in good health and CMV-seropositive.

This chain uses TRBV28 with TRBJ2-2, with D possibly matching TRBD1 (5 bases). Germline lookup yields CDR1 MDHEN and CDR2 SYDVKM. CDR3 length: 13 amino acids. The V gene lost 5 bases and the J gene lost 4 bases, with 8 bases spanning the gap. CDR3 sequence reads: CASSQGGTGELFF. The CDR3 DNA follows: TGTGCCAGCAGTCAGGGTGGCACCGGGGAGCTGTTTTTT.

This CDR3 is CASSRDRDYRPNIPSGANVLTF. The CDR3 region has the DNA TGTGCCAGCTCACGGGACAGAGACTATAGACCTAATATACCCTCTGGGGCCAACGTCCTGACTTTC. The V and J genes are TRBV18 and TRBJ2-6, with 7 bases identical to TRBD1. The CDR3 consists of 22 residues. V shed 4 bases, J shed 0 bases, and the junction held 21 bases outside the gene matches. Germline CDR1 KGHSH, CDR2 LQKENI.

J is TRBJ2-2 and V is TRBV6-5; tentatively, D is TRBD2 (6 bases). From germline, CDR1 is MNHEY and CDR2 SVGAGI. V lost 7 bases to trimming and J lost 4 bases, with 13 bases between them. The CDR3 runs 14 residues. CDR3 sequence: CASNSQGGTGELFF. Here the CDR3 DNA reads TGTGCCAGCAATAGTCAGGGAGGCACCGGGGAGCTGTTTTTT.

This sequence joins TRBV30 and TRBJ2-7; no clear D. Germline lookup yields CDR1 GTSNPN and CDR2 SVGIG (reference sequence). Deletions cut 4 bases from V and 0 bases from J, with 10 bases between. This CDR3 is 13 amino acids long. The CDR3 sequence: CAWIGRNSYEQYF. The CDR3 nucleotides are TGTGCCTGGATAGGCAGGAACTCCTACGAGCAGTACTTC.

Turning to this clone: An end of the junction differs from the germline gene, which may be a read error. The chain joins TRBV10-1 to TRBJ2-7; a possible D gene is TRBD1 (8 bases). Per germline, CDR1 WNHNN and CDR2 SYGVQD (reference sequence). CDR3 length: 15 amino acids. The chain's CDR3 is CASGPTGGAAYEQYF. As DNA, the CDR3 is TGCGCCAGCGGTCCAACAGGGGGGGCAGCGTACGAGCAGTATTTC.

The genes are TRBV9 and TRBJ1-3; D is ambiguous. The germline V gene has CDR1 SGDLS and CDR2 YYNGEE. The V gene lost 3 bases and the J gene lost 4 bases, with 17 bases spanning the gap. The CDR3 extends over 16 amino acids. The CDR3 reads CASSAGGRGSGNTIYF. The CDR3 DNA sequence: TGTGCCAGCAGCGCCGGCGGGCGGGGTTCAGGAAACACCATATATTTT.

The chain has TRBV19 and TRBJ2-1; 10 bases fit TRBD2. This CDR3 contains 16 residues. The ends lost 4 bases at V and 2 bases at J; junction bases unmatched: 5. Germline V gives CDR1 LNHDA, CDR2 SQIVND (reference sequence). The CDR3 region is CASSRTSGPPYNEQFF. As DNA, the CDR3 is TGTGCCAGTAGTAGGACTAGCGGTCCCCCCTACAATGAGCAGTTCTTC.

The rearrangement uses TRBV11-2 and TRBJ1-3; tentatively, D is TRBD1 (5 bases). V was shortened by 5 bases and J by 2 bases, with 10 bases between the two germline ends. This CDR3 comprises 14 residues. Per the germline V gene, CDR1 is SGHAT and CDR2 is FQNNGV. CDR3 in DNA: TGTGCCAGCAGCCTGACAGCTACTGGAAACACCATATATTTT. Its protein is CASSLTATGNTIYF.

Written as DNA, the CDR3 is TGTGCCAGCAGTGAAGAGGTCGCGGGCAATCAGCCCCAGCATTTT. Residues: CASSEEVAGNQPQHF. This chain joins TRBV2 and TRBJ1-5; D remains ambiguous. V lost 1 base, J lost 2 bases, and 9 bases lay in between. The CDR3 runs 15 residues. Germline CDR1 is SNHLY and CDR2 is FYNNEI.

A note on this clone: A junction boundary mismatches the germline segment, possibly from a read error. The chain recombines TRBV7-9 with TRBJ2-7; D perhaps matches TRBD2 (6 bases). Germline assignment: CDR1 SEHNR and CDR2 FQNEAQ (reference sequence). CDR3 size: 15 residues. CDR3 loop: CSSSPQGGVTYEQYF. In nucleotides, the CDR3 is TGTTCCAGCAGCCCCCAAGGCGGGGTAACCTACGAGCAGTACTTC.

This clone occurred a few times. This chain links TRBV5-1 with TRBJ1-2, with D perhaps matching TRBD1 (5 bases). The CDR3 runs to 15 residues. V gave up 4 bases and J gave up 5 bases, with 18 bases separating them. Looked up from germline, CDR1 is SGHRS and CDR2 is YFSETQ. The DNA for the CDR3 is TGCGCCAGCAGCCCCGGCGGGAGCGAGGGGTATGGCTACACCTTC. The encoded protein is CASSPGGSEGYGYTF.

This clone was picked up a small number of times. The J gene is TRBJ2-1, the V gene TRBV9; 15 nucleotides agree with TRBD2. The CDR3 is made up of 18 amino acids. With 1 base clipped from V and 4 bases from J, the junction kept 6 bases outside the gene matches. In germline, CDR1 is SGDLS, CDR2 YYNGEE. The CDR3 loop reads CASSVRGLAGGPYNEQFF. In nucleotides, the CDR3 is TGTGCCAGCAGCGTAAGGGGACTAGCGGGGGGCCCTTACAATGAGCAGTTCTTC. Based on the CDR3 plus reference TRBV9 and TRBJ2-1, the full variable domain is DSGVTQTPKHLITATGQRVTLRCSPRSGDLSVYWYQQSLDQGLQFLIQYYNGEERAKGNILERFSAQQFPDLHSELNLSSLELGDSALYFCASSVRGLAGGPYNEQFFGPGTRLTVL.

This sequence joins TRBV11-1 and TRBJ2-1; 10 nucleotides align to TRBD2. CDR1 and CDR2 from the germline V gene are SGHAT and FQDESV (reference sequence). After removal of 5 bases from V and 6 bases from J, the junction contained 19 bases not matched to a gene. CDR3 size: 19 residues. The CDR3 bases are TGTGCCAGCAGCAAAGCAGGCTCTAGCGGGGGCCTAGTTGGCAATGAGCAGTTCTTC. It yields the protein CASSKAGSSGGLVGNEQFF.

J is TRBJ2-3 and V is TRBV12-5; 11 bases align to TRBD2. The CDR3 sequence is 18 residues long. The V segment lost 2 bases and the J segment 5 bases; nucleotides outside the gene matches: 12. Per germline, CDR1 LGHNT and CDR2 FRNRAP. CDR3 DNA sequence: TGTGCTAGTGGTTTGCCCGGATTAGCGGGGGGGCATGGAGATACGCAGTATTTT. As protein: CASGLPGLAGGHGDTQYF.

This chain connects TRBV2 to TRBJ2-3, with D possibly matching TRBD1 (5 bases). CDR1 SNHLY and CDR2 FYNNEI come from the germline V gene. V was pared by 10 bases and J by 6 bases, with 5 bases between. The CDR3 covers 9 residues. The CDR3 protein is CATGDTQYF. The CDR3, as DNA: TGTGCCACAGGGGATACGCAGTATTTT.

This chain uses TRBV18 with TRBJ1-5; 7 nucleotides match TRBD1. This CDR3 has 13 amino acids. V lost 1 base to trimming and J lost 6 bases; unmatched junction nucleotides: 0. The V gene's germline CDR1 is KGHSH and CDR2 LQKENI. The CDR3 DNA follows: TGTGCCAGCTCACCACAGGGGGCTCAGCCCCAGCATTTT. It translates to CASSPQGAQPQHF.

The rearrangement uses TRBV5-1 and TRBJ1-6; no firm D call. The CDR3 is 15 amino acids. The germline V gene encodes CDR1 SGHRS and CDR2 YFSETQ. V lost 1 base and J lost 7, with 12 bases in between. This chain's CDR3 is CASSLRGQMNSPLHF. CDR3 in DNA: TGCGCCAGCAGCTTGCGTGGGCAGATGAATTCACCCCTCCACTTT.

The chain couples TRBV7-9 to TRBJ2-1; 8 nucleotides match TRBD2. After removal of 2 bases from V and 5 bases from J, the junction contained 17 bases not matched to a gene. There are 19 residues in the CDR3. Germline assignment: CDR1 SEHNR and CDR2 FQNEAQ (reference sequence). Here the CDR3 reads CASSLTGTSGFRGDNEQFF. In DNA form, the CDR3 reads TGTGCCAGCAGCTTAACCGGGACTAGTGGTTTTCGTGGGGACAATGAGCAGTTCTTC.

J is TRBJ2-2 and V is TRBV5-1, with no clear D. Trimming removed 0 bases at V and 4 bases at J, with 13 bases between. Germline-derived CDR1 and CDR2 are SGHRS and YFSETQ. There are 16 residues in the CDR3. CDR3 in DNA: TGCGCCAGCAGCTTGGGACGGGTGTCGGCCACCGGGGAGCTGTTTTTT. This gives the protein CASSLGRVSATGELFF.

This chain connects TRBV7-9 to TRBJ2-3; 9 nucleotides match TRBD2. Per germline, CDR1 SEHNR and CDR2 FQNEAQ (reference sequence). With V trimmed by 3 bases and J by 3 bases, 13 bases remained unmatched. The length of the CDR3 is 18 residues. CDR3 coding DNA: TGTGCCAGCAGCTTCGAGGTTAGCGGGGGTTCCGTAACAGATACGCAGTATTTT. This codes for CASSFEVSGGSVTDTQYF.

The J gene is TRBJ2-1, the V gene TRBV7-8, with 9 bases identical to TRBD1. The CDR3 has 14 residues. Germline-derived CDR1 and CDR2 are SGHVS and FQNEAQ. V trimming: 5 bases; J trimming: 11 bases; junction bases outside the gene matches: 10. The CDR3 region is CASSLQPGTGKQFF. The CDR3 nucleotides read TGTGCCAGCAGCCTACAACCCGGGACAGGGAAGCAGTTCTTC.

CDR3 sequence reads: CASRTGNYGYTF. CDR3 nucleotide sequence: TGTGCCAGCAGAACAGGGAACTATGGCTACACCTTC. This chain uses TRBV9 with TRBJ1-2, with D maybe TRBD1 (6 bases). V was trimmed by 5 bases and J by 2 bases, leaving 7 bases between them. The CDR3 runs 12 residues. The V gene's germline CDR1 is SGDLS and CDR2 YYNGEE.

The chain carries TRBV10-1 and TRBJ1-2; TRBD1 matches at 7 bases. The germline CDR1 and CDR2 sequences are WNHNN and SYGVQD (reference sequence). Unmatched junction bases numbered 20, after V lost 6 bases and J lost 4 bases. The CDR3 spans 18 residues. DNA of the CDR3: TGCGCCAGCAGGAAAACCGCAGGACAGGCCCTAAAAATCTATGGCTACACCTTC. This translates into CASRKTAGQALKIYGYTF.

In its sample, this clone was seen once. The chain recombines TRBV7-2 with TRBJ2-7, with D tentatively TRBD2 (7 bases). Germline values: CDR1 SGHTA, CDR2 FQGNSA. The CDR3 sequence is 16 residues long. Deletions cut 6 bases from V and 2 bases from J, with 20 bases between. This CDR3 is CASRLKTRGPPYEQYF. CDR3 DNA: TGTGCCAGCAGATTGAAAACGCGGGGGCCTCCCTACGAGCAGTACTTC. Together with reference TRBV7-2 and TRBJ2-7, the CDR3 gives the full variable domain: GAGVSQSPSNKVTEKGKDVELRCDPISGHTALYWYRQSLGQGLEFLIYFQGNSAPDKSGLPSDRFSAERTGGSVSTLTIQRTQQEDSAVYLCASRLKTRGPPYEQYFGPGTRLTVT.

This clone came up once. This chain uses TRBV4-1 with TRBJ1-5, with 7 bases aligning to TRBD1. The CDR3 covers 16 residues. Trimming cost V 0 bases and J 2 bases; bases outside gene matches: 4. Looked up from germline, CDR1 is MGHRA and CDR2 is YSYEKL. CDR3 protein: CASSQDHRGGNQPQHF. DNA of the CDR3: TGCGCCAGCAGCCAAGATCACAGGGGAGGCAATCAGCCCCAGCATTTT.

Concerning this clone itself: A read error may produce the germline difference seen at one junction end. The gene calls are TRBV28 and TRBJ2-7, with 7 bases that match TRBD1. The CDR3 runs to 14 residues. From germline, CDR1 is MDHEN and CDR2 SYDVKM. CDR3 sequence: CASSSGTEVVGPRF. CDR3 nucleotides: TGTGCCAGCAGTTCCGGGACAGAGGTGGTGGGGCCCCGATTC.

The rearrangement joins TRBV7-8 to TRBJ1-5, with TRBD1 as a possible D gene (5 bases). Looked up from germline, CDR1 is SGHVS and CDR2 is FQNEAQ. Trimming removed 5 bases at V and 3 bases at J, with 14 bases between. This CDR3 is 15 amino acids long. The CDR3 DNA reads TGTGCCAGCAGCACGCAGGGAGGGGTCAATCAGCCCCAGCATTTT. Its translation: CASSTQGGVNQPQHF.